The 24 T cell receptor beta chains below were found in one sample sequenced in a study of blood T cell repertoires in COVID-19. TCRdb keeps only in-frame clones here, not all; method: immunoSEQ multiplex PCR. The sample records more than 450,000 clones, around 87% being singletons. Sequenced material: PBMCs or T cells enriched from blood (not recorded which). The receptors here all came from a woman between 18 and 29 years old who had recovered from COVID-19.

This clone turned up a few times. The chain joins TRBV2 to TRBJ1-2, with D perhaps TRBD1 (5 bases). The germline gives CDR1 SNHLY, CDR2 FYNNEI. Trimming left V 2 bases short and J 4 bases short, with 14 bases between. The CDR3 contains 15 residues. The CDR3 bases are TGTGCCAGCAGTGAAATCAGGGCCGAGAGCTATGGCTACACCTTC. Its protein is CASSEIRAESYGYTF.

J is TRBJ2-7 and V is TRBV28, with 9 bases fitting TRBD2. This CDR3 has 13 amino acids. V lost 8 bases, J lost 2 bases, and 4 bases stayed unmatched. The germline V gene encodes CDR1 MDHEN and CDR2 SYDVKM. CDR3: CASGGGGAYEQYF. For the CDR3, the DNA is TGTGCCAGCGGAGGCGGGGGGGCCTACGAGCAGTACTTC.

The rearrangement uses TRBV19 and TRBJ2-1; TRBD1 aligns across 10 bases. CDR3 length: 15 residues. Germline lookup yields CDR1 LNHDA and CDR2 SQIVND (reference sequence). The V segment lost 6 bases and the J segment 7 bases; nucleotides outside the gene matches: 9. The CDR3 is CASSSSVDRGNEQFF. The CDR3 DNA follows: TGTGCCAGTAGCTCCTCAGTGGACAGGGGGAATGAGCAGTTCTTC.

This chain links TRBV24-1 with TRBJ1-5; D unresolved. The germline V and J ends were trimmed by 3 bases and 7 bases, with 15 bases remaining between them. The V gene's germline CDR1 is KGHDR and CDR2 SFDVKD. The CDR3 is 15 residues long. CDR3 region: CATSDPAAPGQPQHF. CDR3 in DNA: TGTGCCACCAGTGATCCAGCGGCCCCTGGGCAGCCCCAGCATTTT.

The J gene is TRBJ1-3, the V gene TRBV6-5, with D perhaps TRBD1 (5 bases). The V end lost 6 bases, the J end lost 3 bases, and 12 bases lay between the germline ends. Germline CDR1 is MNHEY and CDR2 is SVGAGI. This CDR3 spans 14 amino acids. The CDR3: CASSREGYGNTIYF. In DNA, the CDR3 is TGTGCCAGCAGCAGGGAGGGGTATGGAAACACCATATATTTT.

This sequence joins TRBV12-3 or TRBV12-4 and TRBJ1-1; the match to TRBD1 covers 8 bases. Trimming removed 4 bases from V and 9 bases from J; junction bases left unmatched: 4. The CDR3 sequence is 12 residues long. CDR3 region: CASSYRTGKAFF. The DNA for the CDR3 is TGTGCCAGCAGTTACAGGACAGGGAAAGCTTTCTTT.

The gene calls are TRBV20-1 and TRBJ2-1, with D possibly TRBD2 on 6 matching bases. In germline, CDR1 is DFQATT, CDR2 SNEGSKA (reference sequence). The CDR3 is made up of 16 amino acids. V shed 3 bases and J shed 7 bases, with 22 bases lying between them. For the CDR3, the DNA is TGCAGTGCTAGTTGGAGGGCTGGGCCAACGGGGAATGAGCAGTTCTTC. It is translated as CSASWRAGPTGNEQFF.

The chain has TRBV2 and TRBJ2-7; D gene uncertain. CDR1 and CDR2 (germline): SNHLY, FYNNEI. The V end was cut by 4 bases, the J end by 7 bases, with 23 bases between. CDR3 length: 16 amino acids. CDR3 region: CASSVLPLRERGEQYF. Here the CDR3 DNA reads TGTGCCAGCAGTGTCCTCCCCCTTAGAGAGCGAGGAGAGCAGTACTTC.

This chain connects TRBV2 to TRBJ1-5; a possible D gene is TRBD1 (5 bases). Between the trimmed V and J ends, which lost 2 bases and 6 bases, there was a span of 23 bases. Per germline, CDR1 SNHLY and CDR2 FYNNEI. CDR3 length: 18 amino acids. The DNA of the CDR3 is TGTGCCAGCAGTGAACATCAGGGAATAATGGTTTCTGGTCAGCCCCAGCATTTT. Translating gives CASSEHQGIMVSGQPQHF.

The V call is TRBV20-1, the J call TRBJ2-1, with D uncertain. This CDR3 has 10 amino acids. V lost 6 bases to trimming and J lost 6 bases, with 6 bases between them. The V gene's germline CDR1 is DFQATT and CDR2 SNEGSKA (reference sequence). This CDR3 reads CSAERNEQFF. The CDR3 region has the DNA TGCAGTGCCGAGCGCAATGAGCAGTTCTTC.

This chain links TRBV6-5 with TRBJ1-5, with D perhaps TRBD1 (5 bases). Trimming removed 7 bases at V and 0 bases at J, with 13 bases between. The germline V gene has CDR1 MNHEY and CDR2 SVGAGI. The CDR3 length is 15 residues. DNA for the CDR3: TGTGCCAGCAAGGGATTAGGGGTTAGCAATCAGCCCCAGCATTTT. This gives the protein CASKGLGVSNQPQHF.

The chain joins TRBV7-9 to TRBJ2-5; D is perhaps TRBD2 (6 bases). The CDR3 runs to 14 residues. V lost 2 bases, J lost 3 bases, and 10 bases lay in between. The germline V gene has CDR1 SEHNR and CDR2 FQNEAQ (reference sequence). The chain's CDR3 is CASSLYAGKETQYF. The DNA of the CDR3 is TGTGCCAGCAGCTTATACGCGGGGAAAGAGACCCAGTACTTC. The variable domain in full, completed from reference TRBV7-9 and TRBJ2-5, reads DTGVSQNPRHKITKRGQNVTFRCDPISEHNRLYWYRQTLGQGPEFLTYFQNEAQLEKSRLLSDRFSAERPKGSFSTLEIQRTEQGDSAMYLCASSLYAGKETQYFGPGTRLLVL.

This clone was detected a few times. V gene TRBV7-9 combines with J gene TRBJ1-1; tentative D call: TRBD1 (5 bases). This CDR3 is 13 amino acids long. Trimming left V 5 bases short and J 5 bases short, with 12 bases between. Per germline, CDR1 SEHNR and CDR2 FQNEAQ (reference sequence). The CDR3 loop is CASSLRQLTEAFF. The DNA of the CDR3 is TGTGCCAGCAGCCTCCGACAGCTTACTGAAGCTTTCTTT.

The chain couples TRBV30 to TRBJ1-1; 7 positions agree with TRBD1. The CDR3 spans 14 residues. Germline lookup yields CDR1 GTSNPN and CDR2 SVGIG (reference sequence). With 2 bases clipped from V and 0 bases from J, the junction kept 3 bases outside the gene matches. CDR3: CAWSKTGMNTEAFF. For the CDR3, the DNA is TGTGCCTGGAGTAAGACAGGGATGAACACTGAAGCTTTCTTT.

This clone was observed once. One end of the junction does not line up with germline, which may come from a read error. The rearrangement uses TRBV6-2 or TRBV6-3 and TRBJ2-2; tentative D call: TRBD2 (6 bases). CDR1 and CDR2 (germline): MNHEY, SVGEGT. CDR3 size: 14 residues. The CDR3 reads CASSQSGRTRELFF. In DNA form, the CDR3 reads TGTGCCAGCAGTCAGAGCGGGCGCACCAGGGAGCTGTTTTTT.

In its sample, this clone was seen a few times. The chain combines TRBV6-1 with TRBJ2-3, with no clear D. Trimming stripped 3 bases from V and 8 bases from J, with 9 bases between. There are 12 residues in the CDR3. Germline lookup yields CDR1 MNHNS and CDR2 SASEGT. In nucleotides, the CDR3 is TGTGCCAGCAGTGATAGTCTCGGTACGCAGTATTTT. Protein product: CASSDSLGTQYF.

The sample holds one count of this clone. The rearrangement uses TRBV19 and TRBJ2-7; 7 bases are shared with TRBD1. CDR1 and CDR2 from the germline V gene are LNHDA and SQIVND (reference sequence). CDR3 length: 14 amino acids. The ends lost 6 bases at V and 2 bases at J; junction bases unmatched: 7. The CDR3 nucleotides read TGTGCCAGTAGCACAACAGGGGTTCCCTACGAGCAGTACTTC. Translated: CASSTTGVPYEQYF. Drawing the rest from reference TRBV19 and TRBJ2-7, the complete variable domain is DGGITQSPKYLFRKEGQNVTLSCEQNLNHDAMYWYRQDPGQGLRLIYYSQIVNDFQKGDIAEGYSVSREKKESFPLTVTSAQKNPTAFYLCASSTTGVPYEQYFGPGTRLTVT.

As DNA, the CDR3 is TGTGCCAGCAGCATGGGTCCGACAGGGAATGAAGCTTTCTTT. Translating gives CASSMGPTGNEAFF. The chain employs TRBV2 and TRBJ1-1, with 7 bases fitting TRBD1. The germline CDR1 and CDR2 sequences are SNHLY and FYNNEI. The CDR3 sequence is 14 residues long. J gave up 7 bases and V 6 bases, and 11 bases lay outside the gene matches.

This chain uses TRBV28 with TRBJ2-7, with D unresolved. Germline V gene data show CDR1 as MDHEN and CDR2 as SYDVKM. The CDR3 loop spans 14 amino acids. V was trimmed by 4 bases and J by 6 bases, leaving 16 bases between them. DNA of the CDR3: TGTGCCAGCAGTTCGACGGGTCTCACCCTCGAGCAGTACTTC. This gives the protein CASSSTGLTLEQYF. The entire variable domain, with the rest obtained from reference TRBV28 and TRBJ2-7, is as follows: DVKVTQSSRYLVKRTGEKVFLECVQDMDHENMFWYRQDPGLGLRLIYFSYDVKMKEKGDIPEGYSVSREKKERFSLILESASTNQTSMYLCASSSTGLTLEQYFGPGTRLTVT.

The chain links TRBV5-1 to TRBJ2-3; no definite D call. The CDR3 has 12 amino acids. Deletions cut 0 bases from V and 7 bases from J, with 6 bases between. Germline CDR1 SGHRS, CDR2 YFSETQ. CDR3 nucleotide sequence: TGCGCCAGCAGCTTGGGGGCTAATACGCAGTATTTT. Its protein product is CASSLGANTQYF.

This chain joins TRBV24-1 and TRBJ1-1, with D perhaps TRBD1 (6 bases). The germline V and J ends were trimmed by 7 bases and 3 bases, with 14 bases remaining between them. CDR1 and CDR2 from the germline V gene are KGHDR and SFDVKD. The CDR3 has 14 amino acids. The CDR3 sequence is CATSGSEGDTEAFF. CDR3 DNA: TGTGCCACCAGCGGTTCAGAGGGGGACACTGAAGCTTTCTTT.

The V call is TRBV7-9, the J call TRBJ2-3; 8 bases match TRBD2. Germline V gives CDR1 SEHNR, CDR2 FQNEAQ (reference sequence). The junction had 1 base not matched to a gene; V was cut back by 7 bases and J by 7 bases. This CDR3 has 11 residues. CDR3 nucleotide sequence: TGTGCCAGCACGGGGGGGAATACGCAGTATTTT. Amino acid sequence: CASTGGNTQYF.

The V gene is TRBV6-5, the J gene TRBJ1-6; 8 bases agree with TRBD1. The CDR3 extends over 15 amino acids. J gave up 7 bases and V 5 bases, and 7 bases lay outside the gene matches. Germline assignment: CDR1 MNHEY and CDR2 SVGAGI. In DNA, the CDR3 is TGTGCCAGCAGTCCCACTACAGGGGGAAATTCACCCCTCCACTTT. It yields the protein CASSPTTGGNSPLHF.

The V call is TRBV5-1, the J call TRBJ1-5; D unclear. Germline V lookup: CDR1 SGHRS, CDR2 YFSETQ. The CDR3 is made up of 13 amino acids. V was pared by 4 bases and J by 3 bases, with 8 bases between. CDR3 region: CASSRTFNQPQHF. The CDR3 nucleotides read TGCGCCAGCAGCCGGACTTTCAATCAGCCCCAGCATTTT.